The 18 T cell receptor beta chains below were found in one sample sequenced in a study of T cells expressing NK-cell markers. Using the 5' RACE reads, TCRdb records one entry per CDR3 protein without DNA. With around 550,000 distinct CDR3 sequences in the sample, the ten largest clones hold around 3.3%. Sequenced input: blood T cells: a sorted CD56 or NKG2C T cell subset, CD4+ or CD8+ T cells, or bulk PBMC T cells (not recorded which). The receptors originated from a man between 18 and 29 years old in good health.

V is TRBV10-3 and J is TRBJ2-1; checking the TCRdb D call of TRBD1 is not possible without DNA. The CDR3 totals 15 residues. In germline, CDR1 is ENHRY, CDR2 SYGVKD. CDR3 in amino acids: CAISGGVIAYNEQFF.

The genes are TRBV4-2 and TRBJ2-1; without DNA, the TCRdb call of TRBD1 cannot be checked. CDR1 and CDR2 from the germline V gene are LGHNA and YNFKEQ. CDR3 length: 15 residues. The CDR3 loop is CASSQAGADSNEQFF.

The chain is built from TRBV3-1 and TRBJ2-2; checking the TCRdb D call of TRBD1 is not possible without DNA. Looked up from germline, CDR1 is LGHDT and CDR2 is YNNKEL (reference sequence). This CDR3 is 15 amino acids long. This CDR3 reads CASSFRGRDTGELFF.

This chain joins TRBV4-3 and TRBJ1-2; the TCRdb call, TRBD1, lacks DNA for checking. The CDR3 has 14 residues. Germline assignment: CDR1 LGHNA and CDR2 YSLEER. Here the CDR3 reads CASSRVGGRGGYTF.

The chain combines TRBV7-2 with TRBJ2-3. This CDR3 has 14 amino acids. Germline loops: CDR1 SGHTA, CDR2 FQGNSA. CDR3: CASSPSGSGDTQYF.

The chain joins TRBV7-9 to TRBJ1-1; there is no DNA to check the TCRdb D call of TRBD1. This CDR3 spans 14 amino acids. Germline V gene data show CDR1 as SEHNR and CDR2 as FQNEAQ (reference sequence). The CDR3 region is CASSLQGPNTEAFF. The full variable domain, in which reference TRBV7-9 and TRBJ1-1 provide the parts outside the CDR3, is DTGVSQNPRHKITKRGQNVTFRCDPISEHNRLYWYRQTLGQGPEFLTYFQNEAQLEKSRLLSDRFSAERPKGSFSTLEIQRTEQGDSAMYLCASSLQGPNTEAFFGQGTRLTVV.

This chain joins TRBV10-3 and TRBJ2-2. CDR1 is ENHRY and CDR2 is SYGVKD in the germline V gene. This CDR3 is 13 amino acids long. CDR3 region: CAISGLNTGELFF.

The chain uses TRBV11-1 and TRBJ2-1; TCRdb picks TRBD2, but there is no DNA to check that call. The CDR3 consists of 19 residues. Per the germline V gene, CDR1 is SGHAT and CDR2 is FQDESV (reference sequence). This chain's CDR3 is CASSLGVLAGGSSYNEQFF. Using reference TRBV11-1 and TRBJ2-1 for the parts outside the CDR3, the full variable domain is EAEVAQSPRYKITEKSQAVAFWCDPISGHATLYWYRQILGQGPELLVQFQDESVVDDSQLPKDRFSAERLKGVDSTLKIQPAELGDSAMYLCASSLGVLAGGSSYNEQFFGPGTRLTVL.

The V call is TRBV28, the J call TRBJ1-4. The CDR3 spans 12 residues. Looked up from germline, CDR1 is MDHEN and CDR2 is SYDVKM. CDR3 sequence: CATNTRGEKLFF.

The chain combines TRBV20-1 with TRBJ2-7; the D gene TCRdb calls, TRBD2, cannot be checked with no DNA. This CDR3 is 15 amino acids long. In germline, CDR1 is DFQATT, CDR2 SNEGSKA (reference sequence). The CDR3 is CSARNSASGSDEQYF.

The chain is built from TRBV5-1 and TRBJ2-1; TCRdb reports TRBD2, a call that lacks DNA to check it against. Germline V gene lookup returns CDR1 SGHRS and CDR2 YFSETQ. CDR3 length: 16 residues. The CDR3 region is CASSPAVLAGNNEQFF.

The rearrangement links TRBV18 to TRBJ2-7; the D call of TRBD1 rests on TCRdb alone, since no DNA is present to check it. Germline V gives CDR1 KGHSH, CDR2 LQKENI. The CDR3 has 19 amino acids. This chain's CDR3 is CASSPIRQGASGYTYEQYF.

V usage is TRBV12-3 or TRBV12-4 and J usage is TRBJ2-3. The CDR3 consists of 14 residues. CDR3 amino acids: CASTQGRVTDTQYF.

This chain connects TRBV20-1 to TRBJ1-1; TCRdb's D call of TRBD1 is untestable without DNA. Germline CDR1 is DFQATT and CDR2 is SNEGSKA (reference sequence). The CDR3 extends over 14 amino acids. The CDR3 sequence is CSARGDRAGTEAFF.

CDR3 region: CASSVGLVNEQFF. V gene TRBV10-2 combines with J gene TRBJ2-1; the D call from TCRdb, TRBD2, cannot be confirmed without DNA. The V gene's germline CDR1 is WSHSY and CDR2 SAAADI. This CDR3 has 13 residues.

The chain links TRBV5-1 to TRBJ2-3; lacking DNA, the TRBD2 call made by TCRdb goes unchecked. The germline V gene has CDR1 SGHRS and CDR2 YFSETQ. The CDR3 spans 15 residues. The CDR3 sequence is CASSSIAGSTDTQYF.

The chain uses TRBV7-9 and TRBJ2-3; TCRdb gives TRBD2 as the D gene, but with no DNA this cannot be confirmed. Germline CDR1 is SEHNR and CDR2 is FQNEAQ (reference sequence). This CDR3 contains 16 residues. The CDR3 region is CASSFGGRAMADTQYF.

V usage is TRBV20-1 and J usage is TRBJ2-5. This CDR3 is 12 amino acids long. In germline, CDR1 is DFQATT, CDR2 SNEGSKA (reference sequence). This CDR3 is CSATVFQETQYF.